The 12 T cell receptor beta chains listed next were all sequenced from one sample in a study of shared clonotypes between healthy human individuals. Produced via immunoSEQ multiplex PCR; TCRdb's table is partial and in-frame only. The sample records around 1.9 million clones, around 93% being singletons. CD8 cells regarded as naive lacked CD45RO, were positively chosen for CCR7, and omitted terminally differentiated effector memory CD45RA+ cells. The sequenced sample consisted of naive CD8+ T cells from PBMCs. These receptors were taken from a man aged 18 to 29 in good health. Some clones in this sample may be carry-over from other donors' samples.

The gene calls are TRBV13 and TRBJ1-2, with 7 bases fitting TRBD1. Trimming at V came to 4 bases and at J to 2 bases, leaving 7 bases not matched to a gene. The CDR3 is made up of 15 amino acids. Germline CDR1 is PRHDT and CDR2 is FYEKMQ (reference sequence). Written as DNA, the CDR3 is TGTGCCAGCAGCTCTAACAGGGGAGGGAACTATGGCTACACCTTC. Residues: CASSSNRGGNYGYTF.

V is TRBV7-9 and J is TRBJ2-6; D unclear. Germline loops: CDR1 SEHNR, CDR2 FQNEAQ (reference sequence). V was cut by 4 bases and J by 2 bases, with 12 bases left in between. The CDR3 is 16 residues long. This CDR3 reads CASSSREGTGANVLTF. The CDR3 DNA is TGTGCCAGCAGCTCAAGAGAAGGGACTGGGGCCAACGTCCTGACTTTC.

To note about this clone: This sample also contains other DNA sequences that code for the same CDR3. The chain links TRBV6-5 to TRBJ2-7; 7 bases are shared with TRBD1. The CDR3 runs to 15 residues. Per germline, CDR1 MNHEY and CDR2 SVGAGI. J was trimmed by 4 bases and V by 2 bases; bases with no gene match: 8. The CDR3 loop is CASSYRTGGSYEQYF. The DNA of the CDR3 is TGTGCCAGCAGTTACAGGACAGGAGGTTCTTACGAGCAGTACTTC.

Details on this clone: The sample has other DNA sequences that encode this CDR3 too. The chain couples TRBV27 to TRBJ2-1, with D unresolved. V was trimmed by 3 bases and J by 7 bases, leaving 10 bases between them. CDR1 is MNHEY, CDR2 SMNVEV, per germline (reference sequence). This CDR3 has 13 residues. Here the CDR3 reads CASSFFLGNEQFF. CDR3 DNA: TGTGCCAGCAGTTTCTTCCTAGGAAATGAGCAGTTCTTC.

V usage is TRBV6-1 and J usage is TRBJ1-1; the D is unclear. The germline V and J ends were trimmed by 4 bases and 1 base, with 16 bases remaining between them. The germline V gene has CDR1 MNHNS and CDR2 SASEGT. The CDR3 spans 16 residues. The CDR3 is CASSAFPSTGNTEAFF. CDR3 bases: TGTGCCAGCAGTGCCTTCCCCTCAACTGGGAACACTGAAGCTTTCTTT.

The rearrangement uses TRBV27 and TRBJ2-2, with 10 bases aligning to TRBD2. V trimming: 2 bases; J trimming: 5 bases; junction bases outside the gene matches: 5. From germline, CDR1 is MNHEY and CDR2 SMNVEV (reference sequence). The CDR3 extends over 16 amino acids. The CDR3 sequence is CASSLHIAGGTGELFF. CDR3 coding DNA: TGTGCCAGCAGTTTACATATAGCGGGAGGTACCGGGGAGCTGTTTTTT.

This clone has only one observation. V is TRBV27 and J is TRBJ1-1; possible D gene TRBD1, 6 bases. Germline V gene sequence: CDR1 MNHEY, CDR2 SMNVEV (reference sequence). The CDR3 runs 15 residues. Deletions cut 2 bases from V and 5 bases from J, with 15 bases between. CDR3 nucleotides: TGTGCCAGCAGTTTACGTGCGGGGGCGCTGACTGAAGCTTTCTTT. Its translation is CASSLRAGALTEAFF.

The chain combines TRBV11-2 with TRBJ2-3; D unclear. The V end was cut by 3 bases, the J end by 0 bases, with 10 bases between. The CDR3 is made up of 15 amino acids. Germline loops: CDR1 SGHAT, CDR2 FQNNGV. The chain's CDR3 is CASSLGGRSTDTQYF. The CDR3 nucleotides read TGTGCCAGCAGCTTGGGTGGACGGAGCACAGATACGCAGTATTTT. Full variable domain (outside the CDR3, taken from reference TRBV11-2 and TRBJ2-3): EAGVAQSPRYKIIEKRQSVAFWCNPISGHATLYWYQQILGQGPKLLIQFQNNGVVDDSQLPKDRFSAERLKGVDSTLKIQPAKLEDSAVYLCASSLGGRSTDTQYFGPGTRLTVL.

The V gene is TRBV27, the J gene TRBJ2-1; the D gene is possibly TRBD2 (6 bases). CDR3 length: 14 amino acids. V gave up 2 bases and J gave up 7 bases, with 12 bases separating them. CDR1 is MNHEY and CDR2 is SMNVEV in the germline V gene (reference sequence). CDR3 sequence (DNA): TGTGCCAGCAGTTTAGCGGGGCAAAGGAATGAGCAGTTCTTC. Translation gives CASSLAGQRNEQFF.

The CDR3 loop reads CASSPGANVLTF. In nucleotides, the CDR3 is TGTGCCAGCAGCCCTGGGGCCAACGTCCTGACTTTC. The V gene is TRBV5-4, the J gene TRBJ2-6; unclear D gene. The V gene's germline CDR1 is SGHNT and CDR2 YYREEE (reference sequence). The CDR3 has 12 residues. The germline V and J ends were trimmed by 4 bases and 2 bases, with 1 base remaining between them.

The chain couples TRBV4-1 to TRBJ2-1, with 7 bases identical to TRBD2. The CDR3 runs to 16 residues. J gave up 8 bases and V 4 bases, and 14 bases lay outside the gene matches. From germline, CDR1 is MGHRA and CDR2 YSYEKL. The CDR3 sequence: CASSRVAVGLEYEQFF. The CDR3 DNA reads as TGCGCCAGCAGCCGCGTCGCGGTCGGACTAGAGTATGAGCAGTTCTTC.

The chain combines TRBV2 with TRBJ2-1; D gene uncertain. The germline V gene encodes CDR1 SNHLY and CDR2 FYNNEI. V was shortened by 6 bases and J by 9 bases, with 24 bases between the two germline ends. The CDR3 is 16 residues long. In DNA, the CDR3 is TGTGCCAGCAGCCCTATTGATAACTCTCGACCGGTTGAGCAGTTCTTC. As protein: CASSPIDNSRPVEQFF. The variable domain in full, with the rest retrieved from reference TRBV2 and TRBJ2-1, is EPEVTQTPSHQVTQMGQEVILRCVPISNHLYFYWYRQILGQKVEFLVSFYNNEISEKSEIFDDQFSVERPDGSNFTLKIRSTKLEDSAMYFCASSPIDNSRPVEQFFGPGTRLTVL.